The 30 T cell receptor beta chains in this list originate from one sample, sequenced in a study of T cell clonotyping in hematopoietic cell transplantation. TCRdb's copy holds only in-frame clones and misses some; the assay was immunoSEQ multiplex PCR. Of 15,000 to 20,000 clones listed, 80% to 90% are singletons. The sequenced material came from peripheral blood mononuclear cells. The receptors were gathered from a woman between 35 and 50 years old in good health. Some clones in this sample may be carry-over from other donors' samples.

This rearrangement joins TRBV7-2 to TRBJ2-1; D possibly corresponds to TRBD1 (5 bases). V lost 5 bases, J lost 4 bases, and 12 bases lay in between. This CDR3 comprises 14 residues. Germline V gene sequence: CDR1 SGHTA, CDR2 FQGNSA. The CDR3 sequence is CASSEPDTYNEQFF. The CDR3 DNA reads as TGTGCCAGCAGCGAGCCGGACACTTACAATGAGCAGTTCTTC. Full variable domain (missing parts from reference TRBV7-2 and TRBJ2-1): GAGVSQSPSNKVTEKGKDVELRCDPISGHTALYWYRQSLGQGLEFLIYFQGNSAPDKSGLPSDRFSAERTGGSVSTLTIQRTQQEDSAVYLCASSEPDTYNEQFFGPGTRLTVL.

V gene TRBV5-1 combines with J gene TRBJ1-2; 7 bases agree with TRBD1. This CDR3 is 13 amino acids long. The germline V gene has CDR1 SGHRS and CDR2 YFSETQ. V trimming: 7 bases; J trimming: 4 bases; junction bases outside the gene matches: 7. CDR3 bases: TGCGCCAGCGGAGGGGGCGCCGGCTATGGCTACACCTTC. The encoded protein is CASGGGAGYGYTF.

The rearrangement uses TRBV28 and TRBJ2-7; D gene ambiguous. The CDR3 is 10 residues long. The germline gives CDR1 MDHEN, CDR2 SYDVKM. The V and J ends lost 8 bases and 4 bases respectively, with 6 bases between them. The CDR3 region has the DNA TGTGCCAGCGAAGGTTACGAGCAGTACTTC. This translates into CASEGYEQYF.

The chain couples TRBV30 to TRBJ1-1; D not resolved. CDR3 size: 11 residues. V lost 5 bases and J lost 6, with 10 bases in between. CDR1 is GTSNPN, CDR2 SVGIG, per germline (reference sequence). The CDR3 protein is CAWETRAEAFF. Here the CDR3 DNA reads TGTGCCTGGGAAACAAGAGCTGAAGCTTTCTTT.

This clone was seen a single time. The rearrangement joins TRBV7-6 to TRBJ2-3; TRBD2 aligns across 11 bases. This CDR3 spans 18 amino acids. The J segment lost 1 base and the V segment lost 1 base, leaving 7 bases of the junction unmatched. The germline V gene has CDR1 SGHVS and CDR2 FNYEAQ. The CDR3: CASSLGTSGSLGTDTQYF. As DNA, the CDR3 is TGTGCCAGCAGCTTAGGAACTAGCGGGAGTCTAGGCACAGATACGCAGTATTTT.

V is TRBV30 and J is TRBJ2-1; 7 bases fit TRBD1. Germline loops: CDR1 GTSNPN, CDR2 SVGIG (reference sequence). The CDR3 contains 12 residues. J gave up 7 bases and V 7 bases, and 7 bases lay outside the gene matches. The CDR3 here is CALIRGQNEQFF. CDR3 in DNA: TGTGCCTTGATTAGGGGGCAAAATGAGCAGTTCTTC. The full variable domain, its missing parts supplied by reference TRBV30 and TRBJ2-1, is SQTIHQWPATLVQPVGSPLSLECTVEGTSNPNLYWYRQAAGRGLQLLFYSVGIGQISSEVPQNLSASRPQDRQFILSSKKLLLSDSGFYLCALIRGQNEQFFGPGTRLTVL.

This chain joins TRBV5-6 and TRBJ2-7, with D possibly TRBD1 on 6 matching bases. Trimming removed 3 bases at V and 4 bases at J, with 20 bases between. The CDR3 extends over 16 amino acids. The germline V gene encodes CDR1 SGHDT and CDR2 YYEEEE. Written as DNA, the CDR3 is TGTGCCAGCAGCTCCCTAGTCGGGCAGGGGATATACGAGCAGTACTTC. Translation gives CASSSLVGQGIYEQYF.

The J gene is TRBJ1-1, the V gene TRBV18; 10 nucleotides match TRBD1. The CDR3 totals 16 residues. The V gene's germline CDR1 is KGHSH and CDR2 LQKENI. V lost 4 bases, J lost 0 bases, and 5 bases stayed unmatched. The CDR3 nucleotides are TGTGCCAGCTCACAGACCGGGACAGGGGTGAACACTGAAGCTTTCTTT. Its protein product is CASSQTGTGVNTEAFF.

The V call is TRBV5-4, the J call TRBJ2-1, with D perhaps TRBD1 (5 bases). Germline assignment: CDR1 SGHNT and CDR2 YYREEE (reference sequence). This CDR3 contains 12 residues. V was trimmed by 4 bases and J by 5 bases, leaving 7 bases between them. CDR3 residues: CASSRQHNEQFF. As DNA, the CDR3 is TGTGCCAGCAGCCGACAGCACAATGAGCAGTTCTTC.

The chain uses TRBV19 and TRBJ1-5; D is ambiguous. The germline V gene encodes CDR1 LNHDA and CDR2 SQIVND (reference sequence). Trimming left V 6 bases short and J 6 bases short, with 15 bases between. The CDR3 is made up of 14 amino acids. This CDR3 is CASRPPYAGQPQHF. The CDR3 region has the DNA TGTGCCAGTAGACCCCCATATGCGGGTCAGCCCCAGCATTTT.

The gene calls are TRBV11-2 and TRBJ2-3; D is undetermined. The CDR3 contains 12 residues. The germline V gene encodes CDR1 SGHAT and CDR2 FQNNGV. The germline V and J ends were trimmed by 5 bases and 5 bases, with 8 bases remaining between them. CDR3 loop: CASSPRLDTQYF. The CDR3 DNA is TGTGCCAGCAGCCCCCGGTTAGATACGCAGTATTTT.

The V and J genes are TRBV28 and TRBJ2-1; D not resolved. The CDR3 sequence is 12 residues long. V was clipped by 7 bases and J by 10 bases, with 14 bases between them. Germline CDR1 reads MDHEN; CDR2 reads SYDVKM. The CDR3 reads CASISSGGEQFF. DNA of the CDR3: TGTGCCAGCATTTCTTCAGGCGGAGAGCAGTTCTTC.

V is TRBV7-9 and J is TRBJ2-7; 12 bases agree with TRBD2. Trimming at V came to 5 bases and at J to 2 bases, leaving 1 base not matched to a gene. CDR3 length: 14 residues. Germline loops: CDR1 SEHNR, CDR2 FQNEAQ (reference sequence). The CDR3 loop reads CASSPSGRAYEQYF. Written as DNA, the CDR3 is TGTGCCAGCAGCCCTAGCGGGAGGGCCTACGAGCAGTACTTC.

The chain links TRBV6-5 to TRBJ2-7, with 11 bases identical to TRBD1. The CDR3 totals 14 residues. Per the germline V gene, CDR1 is MNHEY and CDR2 is SVGAGI. Unmatched junction bases numbered 1, after V lost 4 bases and J lost 2 bases. This CDR3 is CASSWGQGAYEQYF. DNA for the CDR3: TGTGCCAGCAGTTGGGGACAGGGGGCCTACGAGCAGTACTTC.

The V and J genes are TRBV2 and TRBJ2-7, with D maybe TRBD1 (6 bases). V lost 2 bases to trimming and J lost 11 bases, with 13 bases between them. The CDR3 covers 12 residues. CDR1 and CDR2 (germline): SNHLY, FYNNEI. The CDR3 reads CASSEIGDTKYF. CDR3 coding DNA: TGTGCCAGCAGTGAAATAGGGGACACGAAGTACTTC.

A single count supports this clone. The chain combines TRBV28 with TRBJ2-5; 7 nucleotides align to TRBD2. Germline CDR1 and CDR2: MDHEN and SYDVKM. Trimming took 5 bases from V and 3 from J; bases not matched to a gene: 6. This CDR3 has 14 amino acids. In DNA form, the CDR3 reads TGTGCCAGCAGTGGGGTAGGGAGGGAAGAGACCCAGTACTTC. It encodes CASSGVGREETQYF.

The V call is TRBV5-1, the J call TRBJ2-4; 7 bases line up with TRBD2. The CDR3 length is 16 residues. Trimming cost V 0 bases and J 6 bases; bases outside gene matches: 9. Germline loops: CDR1 SGHRS, CDR2 YFSETQ. The DNA of the CDR3 is TGCGCCAGCAGCTTGGTCGGGGGAGGGCCTCTAAACATTCAGTACTTC. Its translation is CASSLVGGGPLNIQYF.

The chain is built from TRBV7-6 and TRBJ2-3, with 9 bases fitting TRBD1. The germline V gene encodes CDR1 SGHVS and CDR2 FNYEAQ. The CDR3 extends over 16 amino acids. Losses at the gene ends were 3 bases for V and 1 base for J; bases not matched to a gene: 5. CDR3 DNA sequence: TGTGCCAGCAGCTTCGGGACAGGGTGGGGCACAGATACGCAGTATTTT. It specifies CASSFGTGWGTDTQYF.

Concerning this clone itself: Compared with germline, one end of the junction differs, possibly owing to a read error. The chain couples TRBV6-5 to TRBJ2-7, with TRBD1 matching 7 bases. The CDR3 runs 15 residues. The germline gives CDR1 MNHEY, CDR2 SVGAGI. The CDR3 region is CAGSKQGRTTYEQYF. The CDR3 nucleotides are TGTGCCGGCAGTAAACAGGGGCGGACCACCTACGAGCAGTACTTC.

Here the CDR3 reads CASSYNRVYNEQFF. CDR3 DNA sequence: TGTGCCAGCAGTTACAATCGAGTCTACAATGAGCAGTTCTTC. This chain uses TRBV6-5 with TRBJ2-1; unclear D gene. V was cut by 2 bases and J by 3 bases, with 8 bases left in between. The CDR3 runs 14 residues. CDR1 is MNHEY and CDR2 is SVGAGI in the germline V gene.

This sequence joins TRBV2 and TRBJ2-3; 8 bases map to TRBD2. Germline V lookup: CDR1 SNHLY, CDR2 FYNNEI. The J segment lost 3 bases and the V segment lost 7 bases, leaving 9 bases of the junction unmatched. There are 15 residues in the CDR3. CDR3 sequence reads: CASKRDGRETDTQYF. The DNA of the CDR3 is TGTGCCAGCAAACGGGACGGGAGGGAGACAGATACGCAGTATTTT.

V and J are TRBV7-8 and TRBJ1-4, with TRBD1 matching 8 bases. V was clipped by 4 bases and J by 6 bases; unmatched bases: 10. In germline, CDR1 is SGHVS, CDR2 FQNEAQ. The CDR3 is 16 amino acids. The CDR3 DNA is TGTGCCAGCAGCTCTACCTGGGGGACAGGACATGAAAAACTGTTTTTT. Amino acids: CASSSTWGTGHEKLFF.

This chain joins TRBV27 and TRBJ2-7; D gene ambiguous. From germline, CDR1 is MNHEY and CDR2 SMNVEV (reference sequence). The CDR3 spans 15 residues. V lost 2 bases and J lost 3, with 14 bases in between. The DNA for the CDR3 is TGTGCCAGCAGTTTAGCAATCGGGCCCCGCTACGAGCAGTACTTC. It translates to CASSLAIGPRYEQYF.

DNA of the CDR3: TGTGCCAGCTCACCACGGGTCGGGAATAGAGAGTCTGGGGCCAACGTCCTGACTTTC. Translating gives CASSPRVGNRESGANVLTF. The chain couples TRBV18 to TRBJ2-6; weak D call: TRBD2 (5 bases). CDR1 and CDR2 from the germline V gene are KGHSH and LQKENI. The ends were cut back, 1 base at V and 1 base at J, with 17 bases in the middle. CDR3 size: 19 residues.

This clone appeared a single time. The chain couples TRBV29-1 to TRBJ2-5; weak D call: TRBD2 (7 bases). Germline lookup yields CDR1 SQVTM and CDR2 ANQGSEA. This CDR3 region has 14 residues. Trimming shortened V by 8 bases and J by 4 bases, and 20 bases separated the two germline ends. This CDR3 reads CSLAEGGWGETQYF. The CDR3 DNA is TGCAGCCTAGCGGAGGGGGGCTGGGGAGAGACCCAGTACTTC.

V gene TRBV9 combines with J gene TRBJ2-1, with TRBD2 matching over 10 bases. This CDR3 has 15 amino acids. Per germline, CDR1 SGDLS and CDR2 YYNGEE. Losses at the gene ends were 1 base for V and 7 bases for J; bases not matched to a gene: 5. The CDR3 sequence: CASSVTAGGPNEQFF. Written as DNA, the CDR3 is TGTGCCAGCAGCGTAACAGCGGGAGGGCCGAATGAGCAGTTCTTC. Complete variable domain (other parts from reference TRBV9 and TRBJ2-1): DSGVTQTPKHLITATGQRVTLRCSPRSGDLSVYWYQQSLDQGLQFLIQYYNGEERAKGNILERFSAQQFPDLHSELNLSSLELGDSALYFCASSVTAGGPNEQFFGPGTRLTVL.

The sample holds one count of this clone. The V gene is TRBV18, the J gene TRBJ2-7; 7 bases map to TRBD1. The CDR3 is made up of 13 amino acids. Unmatched junction bases numbered 5, after V lost 4 bases and J lost 5 bases. Germline lookup yields CDR1 KGHSH and CDR2 LQKENI. CDR3 sequence (DNA): TGTGCCAGCTCACTAACAGGGGACCACGAGCAGTACTTC. This encodes CASSLTGDHEQYF.

The chain couples TRBV4-3 to TRBJ2-7; D remains unclear. Trimming removed 3 bases from V and 2 bases from J, with 20 bases in between. This CDR3 region has 17 residues. Per germline, CDR1 LGHNA and CDR2 YSLEER. The CDR3 DNA reads as TGCGCCAGCAGCCAGGTACCCATGTTCTCGGGTACCTACGAGCAGTACTTC. Its protein is CASSQVPMFSGTYEQYF.

The chain links TRBV2 to TRBJ2-7, with D perhaps TRBD1 or TRBD2 (5 bases each). Germline assignment: CDR1 SNHLY and CDR2 FYNNEI. This CDR3 has 14 amino acids. Trimming shortened V by 10 bases and J by 1 base, and 17 bases separated the two germline ends. The CDR3 protein is CATKTGTGSYEQYF. The CDR3 nucleotides are TGTGCCACAAAGACCGGGACGGGGTCCTACGAGCAGTACTTC.

Here the CDR3 reads CASSLARGDEQFF. In nucleotides, the CDR3 is TGTGCCAGCAGCTTAGCCAGGGGGGATGAGCAGTTCTTC. The chain carries TRBV7-9 and TRBJ2-1; D perhaps matches TRBD1 (7 bases). Germline V lookup: CDR1 SEHNR, CDR2 FQNEAQ (reference sequence). The CDR3 is made up of 13 amino acids. Trimming left V 0 bases short and J 8 bases short, with 8 bases between.